This T cell receptor beta chain was sequenced in a study of CD8+ T cells in alopecia areata. Background on the study: Recipients were approximately 7-11-week-old female C3H/HeJ mice grafted with skin from roughly 6-13-month-old C3H/HeJ donors with spontaneous alopecia.

This CDR3 has 14 amino acids. The germline V gene encodes CDR1 MNHDT and CDR2 YYDKIL. Notes on this clone: Antigen specificity is unknown. The germline and genes are mouse ones. The observed sequence ends 4 residues before the CDR3 terminus, with the missing tail filled in from the germline J gene.

Study-wide findings and caveats: Clarity of TCR sharing across patients fell short of that in mice, possibly HLA-related. Alphabeta T cells residing in normal skin are also sequenced in scalp samples.

The sequencing template was cDNA reverse transcribed from extracted RNA. Repertoires were generated with immunoSEQ multiplex PCR, while TCRdb's copy carries only in-frame clones and drops some. Observed in the sample are about 120,000 clones, none of them singletons. The sequence was obtained from a C3H/HeJ mouse with alopecia areata. For the strain, the MHC haplotype given is H2-k. The specimen was lesional skin. The chain carries TRBV17 and TRBJ2-5, with 8 bases that match TRBD1. Partial CDR3 DNA: TGTGCTAGCAGTCGAACGACAGGGGTGGAC. Translating gives CASSRTTGVD. The whole CDR3 sequence is CASSRTTGVDTQYF.